Sequencing of this T cell receptor beta chain was carried out in a study of cytomegalovirus exposure and HLA in healthy donors. General study points: The number of N-insertions in an Asian-associated ancestry cluster was reportedly below the roughly 620-donor mean in a later analysis. The analysis excluded some indistinguishable V segments, including TRBV6-2 and TRBV6-3. Later on, a genetic analysis was performed. It linked a missense variant in DCLRE1C with V- and J-gene trimming of TCR beta.

In the case of this clone: The antigen remains undetermined.

The PCR contained 60 Vbeta and 13 Jbeta primers. The assay was immunoSEQ multiplex PCR, and TCRdb's table has in-frame clones only and misses some. Seen in this sample are tens of thousands of clones; the ten most common clones hold 15%. This CDR3 region has 15 residues. Germline loops: CDR1 SGHTA, CDR2 FQGNSA. V dropped 5 bases and J dropped 7; count of bases not matched to a gene: 9. J is TRBJ1-5 and V is TRBV7-2; 9 bases fit TRBD1. This clonotype was sampled from a man aged 50-60 years in good health and CMV-seropositive. The sample consisted of PBMCs. The DNA of the CDR3 is TGTGCCAGCAGCCTTACAGGGGGCGAGTACCAGCCCCAGCATTTT. Protein product: CASSLTGGEYQPQHF.